The clone carrying this TCR beta chain was found many times. Antigen unknown. This sample also contains other DNA sequences that code for the same CDR3. V was trimmed by 7 bases and J by 2 bases, leaving 6 bases between them. Looked up from germline, CDR1 is SGHNT and CDR2 is YYREEE (reference sequence). This CDR3 has 11 amino acids. At a deep level, the assay was run. Only in-frame clones appear in the TCRdb table, and some are missing; sequencing was by immunoSEQ multiplex PCR. This sample carries roughly 2 million clones, about 95% of them seen once, and the ten largest clones take 0.1% to 0.15%. These data come from a study of shared clonotypes between healthy human individuals. Points from the study as a whole: Expectations were that clonotype sharing among donors would be affected by sequencing depth. Limitation of the genetic and exposure-history diversity represented came from the few donors.

Sequencing used naive CD4+ T cells sorted from blood. Stated subset: CD45RA+ positively selected. The genes are TRBV5-4 and TRBJ1-1, with D hard to call. The source is a man aged 18 to 30 in good health. The CDR3 loop is CASSRNTEAFF. In nucleotides, the CDR3 is TGTGCCAGCTCAAGAAACACTGAAGCTTTCTTT.